This T cell receptor beta chain derives from a study of blood T cell repertoires in COVID-19. Study details: Acute and convalescent COVID-19 samples came from the United States, Italy and Spain. PBMCs, B-cell-depleted T cells, or T cells were the source of the cDNA or gDNA that made up the material.

The CDR3 length is 19 residues. V lost 8 bases and J lost 4, with 26 bases in between. Germline CDR1 reads KGHDR; CDR2 reads SFDVKD. Study processing details: How many nucleated cells were present was estimated from reference gene primer amplification. Sequencing was performed with immunoSEQ multiplex PCR; in TCRdb, only in-frame clones are kept and a portion is missing. That table gives V, J and clone size, and the DNA gave D and trimming. The sample contains hundreds of thousands of clones, roughly 77% of which appear only once. The sequencing sample was made of peripheral blood. V is TRBV24-1 and J is TRBJ1-6; D perhaps matches TRBD1 (6 bases). The clonotype originates from a woman of 80 years or more with acute or convalescent COVID-19. The CDR3 reads CATTKYHPAGDQYNSPLHF. The CDR3 DNA sequence: TGTGCCACCACTAAATACCACCCGGCAGGGGATCAATATAATTCACCCCTCCACTTT.